This TCR beta chain was sequenced in a study of T cell repertoires in cytomegalovirus infection. TCRdb reanalysed the reads using MiXCR and keeps one entry per CDR3 protein. Of around 310,000 distinct CDR3 sequences listed, 25% to 30% were seen once; the top ten hold roughly 20%. A remark on this clonotype: Its antigen is still unknown.

J gave up 0 bases and V 5 bases, and 6 bases lay outside the gene matches. Germline loops: CDR1 SNHLY, CDR2 FYNNEI. This CDR3 is 15 amino acids long. The sample in question was cultured PBMCs, obtained from culture after CMV antigen stimulation. The clonotype comes from a human donor in good health (CMV status not recorded). Some clones in this sample may be carry-over from other donors' samples. J is TRBJ2-7 and V is TRBV2, with 8 bases matching TRBD1. CDR3 DNA sequence: TGTGCCAGCAGTCCCAGACAGGGGCCCTCCTACGAGCAGTACTTC. Its protein product is CASSPRQGPSYEQYF.